This T cell receptor beta chain was obtained from a study of blood T cell repertoires in COVID-19 (dated by TCRdb to 2020 to 2021). As for the study more broadly: Samples from collaborators originated in the United States, Italy and Spain and spanned both the acute and convalescent phases of COVID-19. The prospective study material was composed of cDNA or gDNA derived from T cells, B-cell-depleted T cells, or PBMCs. Subjects who had been exposed to COVID-19, were actively infected with it, or had recovered from it provided the deeply sampled blood TCRbeta repertoires that made up the dataset. The repertoires were made available in a free public database intended to serve as a resource for research on the immune response to SARS-CoV-2. Samples came from the ongoing ImmuneRACE study (first 160 participants) plus 1,254 subjects from 6 global collaborators. The sample metadata nearly always contained a de-identified subject ID, COVID-19 status, age in years and sex. Where available, HLA class I and class II types were taken from metadata supplied by the sample provider and were not determined by assay-based typing.

CDR1 is given as SGHNT and CDR2 as YYREEE, both from the germline V gene (reference sequence). Trimming removed 5 bases from V and 1 base from J; the gene matches leave 6 bases unexplained. Its CDR3 holds 16 amino acids, cysteine through phenylalanine. Left in the record is the CDR3 DNA by itself, 48 bases read in frame from the first base. Overall study outcomes, separate from this receptor: Clinical and demographic metadata were provided uncurated, with the amount varying by source and participant.

About this clone: Its antigen target is currently unknown. No base quality information exists; no much larger clone differs at one position.

TCRbeta CDR3 regions were amplified from genomic DNA by means of the immunoSEQ Assay, a bias-controlled multiplex PCR. Under the source paper's analysis protocol: Within the assay, amplification of reference gene primers was used to estimate how many nucleated cells each sample contained. To quantify the absolute abundance of each unique TCRbeta CDR3 rearrangement, sequence reads were collapsed and filtered. For each sample, productive Simpson clonality was calculated by taking the square root of Simpson's diversity index across productive rearrangements. The source is immuneACCESS, and TCRdb retained only in-frame sequences with V and J called. Part of the clones is not carried over; for the studies checked, unresolved V genes explain less than half of this, and the remainder is unexplained. V and J calls and clone size are copied from that table; D and trimming were computed from the DNA. For this sample the table gives about 130,000 clones, of which 70% to 80% were detected only once. The leading ten clones occupy 9.5% to 13% of the sample.

Another Seattle source contributed samples from volunteer blood donors who had recovered from COVID-19. Whole blood was collected in K2EDTA tubes by collaborating institutions according to the institutions' own protocols. Collaborator samples were shipped for TCRbeta analysis as frozen whole blood, isolated PBMCs, or DNA extracted from either sample type. Sequenced: peripheral blood. This receptor was taken from a man between 60 and 75 years old who had recovered from COVID-19. This receptor chain uses TRBV5-4 and TRBJ2-5, with 12 junctional bases fitting TRBD2. CDR3 reads: CASRDGLAGIQETQYF. The DNA sequence is as follows: TGTGCCAGCAGAGACGGACTAGCGGGGATCCAAGAGACCCAGTACTTC.